This is a list of T cell receptor beta chains from one sample in a study of shared clonotypes between healthy human individuals. Profiled with immunoSEQ multiplex PCR; TCRdb holds only in-frame clones, not every one. The sample has some 2,100,000 clones, approximately 94% seen once. Sequenced sample: naive CD8+ T cells from PBMCs. These receptors were obtained from a man younger than 35 in good health. Some clones in this sample may be carry-over from other donors' samples. The CDR3 runs from the conserved cysteine through the conserved F or W.

13	TRBV9	CASVEAGRREQYF
14	TRBV30	CAWSVLRGTYEQYF
14	TRBV7-9	CASRGTFDGTEAFF
15	TRBV14	CASSQDRHYNEKLFF
15	TRBV19	CASSVGLADSYEQYF
13	TRBV27	CASNPRLNNEQFF
15	TRBV29-1	CSVEFLGPTNTEAFF
17	TRBV19	CASSPWIGGARSETQYF
12	TRBV6-5	CASSYRGDGYTF
15	TRBV6-1	CASGRDRDPPREQYF
16	TRBV7-9	CASSHTSGDSTDTQYF